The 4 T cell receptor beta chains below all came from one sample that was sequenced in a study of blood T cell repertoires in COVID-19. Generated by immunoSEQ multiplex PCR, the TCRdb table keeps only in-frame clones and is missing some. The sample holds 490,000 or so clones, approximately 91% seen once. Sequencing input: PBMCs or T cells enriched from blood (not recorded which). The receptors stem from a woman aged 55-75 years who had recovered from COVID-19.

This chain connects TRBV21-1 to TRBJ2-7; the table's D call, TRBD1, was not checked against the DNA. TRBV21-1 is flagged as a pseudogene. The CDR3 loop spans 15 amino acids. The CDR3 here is CASTSGQVNSYEQYV. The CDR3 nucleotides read TGTGCCAGCACCAGCGGACAGGTAAACTCCTACGAGCAGTACGTC.

In DNA, the CDR3 is TGTGCCAGCTCAGTGCTTCCGGGACAGGGGGCGACTAACTATGGCTACACCTTC. Encoded protein: CASSVLPGQGATNYGYTF. The gene calls are TRBV18 and TRBJ1-2, with 12 bases lining up with TRBD1. This CDR3 contains 18 residues. Germline V gene sequence: CDR1 KGHSH, CDR2 LQKENI. The J segment lost 0 bases and the V segment lost 5 bases, leaving 10 bases of the junction unmatched.

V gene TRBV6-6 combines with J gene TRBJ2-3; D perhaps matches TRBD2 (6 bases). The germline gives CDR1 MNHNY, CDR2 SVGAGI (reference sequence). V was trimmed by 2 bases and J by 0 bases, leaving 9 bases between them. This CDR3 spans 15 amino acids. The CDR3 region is CASSYRAGSTDTQYF. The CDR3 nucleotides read TGTGCCAGCAGTTACCGTGCGGGGAGCACAGATACGCAGTATTTT.

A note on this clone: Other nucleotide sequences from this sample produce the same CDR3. In nucleotides, the CDR3 is TGTGCCTGGAGTGTATACGGGGAGCTGTTTTTT. This encodes CAWSVYGELFF. V gene TRBV30 combines with J gene TRBJ2-2; no clear D. Germline V gene sequence: CDR1 GTSNPN, CDR2 SVGIG (reference sequence). Between the trimmed V and J ends, which lost 0 bases and 7 bases, there was a span of 3 bases. This CDR3 has 11 amino acids.